These 32 T cell receptor beta chains were sequenced from one sample in a study of cytomegalovirus exposure and HLA in healthy donors. PCR was performed using 60 Vbeta and 13 Jbeta primers. Produced via immunoSEQ multiplex PCR; TCRdb's table is partial and in-frame only. Of some 140,000 clones listed, 70% to 80% are singletons. Sequencing was carried out using PBMCs. All receptors come from a female donor in good health and CMV-seronegative.

The chain joins TRBV7-6 to TRBJ2-1; maybe TRBD1 (6 bases). Germline V gene data show CDR1 as SGHVS and CDR2 as FNYEAQ. The CDR3 has 15 amino acids. Trimming stripped 0 bases from V and 4 bases from J, with 10 bases between. The CDR3 nucleotides read TGTGCCAGCAGCTTAGCGGGACAAACGTACAATGAGCAGTTCTTC. Translation: CASSLAGQTYNEQFF.

This chain connects TRBV27 to TRBJ2-1, with 14 bases matching TRBD2. V lost 6 bases and J lost 9; bases outside the gene matches: 13. This CDR3 is 17 amino acids long. Germline V gene sequence: CDR1 MNHEY, CDR2 SMNVEV (reference sequence). CDR3 sequence reads: CASSYGTSGSRRGEQFF. Here the CDR3 DNA reads TGTGCCAGCAGCTATGGGACTAGCGGGAGCAGACGCGGTGAGCAGTTCTTC.

V gene TRBV9 combines with J gene TRBJ1-1; D is perhaps TRBD1 (6 bases). Between the trimmed V and J ends, which lost 3 bases and 5 bases, there was a span of 17 bases. The CDR3 has 15 residues. Germline values: CDR1 SGDLS, CDR2 YYNGEE. The CDR3 here is CASSATGSVRTEAFF. The CDR3 DNA is TGTGCCAGCAGCGCTACAGGGTCTGTAAGAACTGAAGCTTTCTTT.

This chain uses TRBV29-1 with TRBJ1-3; 9 bases line up with TRBD1. V lost 7 bases and J lost 7; bases outside the gene matches: 8. CDR1 SQVTM and CDR2 ANQGSEA come from the germline V gene. CDR3 length: 13 residues. CDR3 sequence reads: CSAGTGTANTIYF. The CDR3 DNA is TGCAGCGCCGGGACAGGGACAGCGAACACCATATATTTT. Full variable domain (missing parts from reference TRBV29-1 and TRBJ1-3): SAVISQKPSRDICQRGTSLTIQCQVDSQVTMMFWYRQQPGQSLTLIATANQGSEATYESGFVIDKFPISRPNLTFSTLTVSNMSPEDSSIYLCSAGTGTANTIYFGEGSWLTVV.

This chain joins TRBV7-9 and TRBJ2-1; possible D gene TRBD2, 6 bases. Trimming took off 5 bases at V and 10 bases at J, with 15 bases between the two ends. Per germline, CDR1 SEHNR and CDR2 FQNEAQ (reference sequence). The CDR3 sequence is 13 residues long. CDR3 sequence reads: CASSILTGGEQFF. The CDR3 region has the DNA TGTGCCAGCAGCATCTTAACCGGGGGAGAGCAGTTCTTC.

The chain joins TRBV5-1 to TRBJ2-5, with 8 bases that match TRBD2. The germline CDR1 and CDR2 sequences are SGHRS and YFSETQ. The CDR3 extends over 15 amino acids. V shed 1 base and J 3 bases; nucleotides not matched to a gene: 5. CDR3 residues: CASSLIAGPEETQYF. The CDR3 DNA sequence: TGCGCCAGCAGCTTGATAGCGGGACCCGAAGAGACCCAGTACTTC. Full variable domain (outside the CDR3, taken from reference TRBV5-1 and TRBJ2-5): KAGVTQTPRYLIKTRGQQVTLSCSPISGHRSVSWYQQTPGQGLQFLFEYFSETQRNKGNFPGRFSGRQFSNSRSEMNVSTLELGDSALYLCASSLIAGPEETQYFGPGTRLLVL.

The gene calls are TRBV15 and TRBJ2-3, with TRBD2 as a possible D gene (6 bases). The CDR3 contains 16 residues. The V end lost 2 bases, the J end lost 1 base, and 13 bases lay between the germline ends. CDR1 is LNHNV, CDR2 YYDKDF, per germline (reference sequence). CDR3 protein: CATSRLGLRGTDTQYF. CDR3 nucleotide sequence: TGTGCCACCAGCAGACTGGGACTGCGGGGCACAGATACGCAGTATTTT.

This rearrangement joins TRBV5-4 to TRBJ2-7; D may be TRBD1 (6 bases). V dropped 6 bases and J dropped 6 bases, with 16 bases sitting between them. This CDR3 comprises 13 residues. Germline lookup yields CDR1 SGHNT and CDR2 YYREEE (reference sequence). DNA for the CDR3: TGTGCCAGCAACAGGCCAGGGGACATCGAGCAGTACTTC. It specifies CASNRPGDIEQYF.

Comment on this clone: An end of the junction differs from the germline gene, which may be a read error. Other DNA sequences in this specimen translate into the identical CDR3. The chain links TRBV5-1 to TRBJ2-7; TRBD2 matches 8 bases. Germline CDR1 is SGHRS and CDR2 is YFSETQ. The CDR3 has 14 residues. The CDR3 coding sequence is TGCGCCAGCAGCTGGACTAGCACGGTCTACGAGCAATACTTC. It is translated as CASSWTSTVYEQYF.

The chain is built from TRBV7-2 and TRBJ2-3; 10 bases are shared with TRBD2. CDR3 length equals 15 residues. J was trimmed by 6 bases and V by 5 bases; bases with no gene match: 8. CDR1 and CDR2 from the germline V gene are SGHTA and FQGNSA. The CDR3 DNA reads TGTGCCAGCAGCCAGAATAGCGGGGGGAGTGATACGCAGTATTTT. Protein sequence: CASSQNSGGSDTQYF.

The CDR3: CASSAQVAGPAQPQHF. As DNA, the CDR3 is TGTGCCAGCAGCGCTCAGGTGGCAGGGCCCGCTCAGCCCCAGCATTTT. This chain uses TRBV7-9 with TRBJ1-5; possibly TRBD1 for D (5 bases). Trimming shortened V by 5 bases and J by 6 bases, and 20 bases separated the two germline ends. Germline V CDR1 and CDR2: SEHNR, FQNEAQ (reference sequence). The length of the CDR3 is 16 residues.

This chain connects TRBV27 to TRBJ2-7; 9 nucleotides match TRBD1. The CDR3 consists of 15 residues. Germline V lookup: CDR1 MNHEY, CDR2 SMNVEV (reference sequence). J was trimmed by 4 bases and V by 3 bases; bases with no gene match: 7. CDR3 region: CASSFSGQGGYEQYF. CDR3 nucleotides: TGTGCCAGCAGTTTCTCGGGACAGGGAGGATACGAGCAGTACTTC.

The chain links TRBV28 to TRBJ2-7; D remains unclear. Trimming cost V 3 bases and J 0 bases, with 15 bases left between them. From germline, CDR1 is MDHEN and CDR2 SYDVKM. The CDR3 is 16 residues long. CDR3 in DNA: TGTGCCAGCAGTTTCCCGACAAAACGTCCCTCCTACGAGCAGTACTTC. This sequence encodes CASSFPTKRPSYEQYF.

The rearrangement joins TRBV30 to TRBJ2-5, with TRBD1 as a possible D gene (6 bases). This CDR3 is 13 amino acids long. V shed 2 bases and J shed 3 bases, with 10 bases lying between them. CDR1 and CDR2 from the germline V gene are GTSNPN and SVGIG (reference sequence). The CDR3 loop is CAWSMGHKETQYF. As DNA, the CDR3 is TGTGCCTGGAGTATGGGACACAAAGAGACCCAGTACTTC.

The chain uses TRBV5-1 and TRBJ1-2; D is perhaps TRBD1 (5 bases). Trimming stripped 0 bases from V and 4 bases from J, with 16 bases between. The CDR3 is made up of 16 amino acids. Germline values: CDR1 SGHRS, CDR2 YFSETQ. The CDR3 DNA is TGCGCCAGCAGCTTGGGACAGCGTCTTGCCCCCTATGGCTACACCTTC. Protein sequence: CASSLGQRLAPYGYTF.

This clone was recorded once. The chain combines TRBV4-3 with TRBJ2-7; D gene ambiguous. Germline V gives CDR1 LGHNA, CDR2 YSLEER. Trimming left V 4 bases short and J 6 bases short, with 25 bases between. This CDR3 is built from 17 residues. In DNA, the CDR3 is TGCGCCAGCAGCCGGGCCCTCAGAATAGGCAGGCTGGTCGAGCAGTACTTC. This encodes CASSRALRIGRLVEQYF.

The rearrangement links TRBV10-1 to TRBJ2-3; D might be TRBD1 (6 bases). V was cut by 5 bases and J by 0 bases, with 12 bases left in between. Germline CDR1 reads WNHNN; CDR2 reads SYGVQD (reference sequence). The CDR3 is 15 amino acids. The CDR3 sequence is CASSHTGPSTDTQYF. CDR3 coding DNA: TGCGCCAGCAGTCATACAGGGCCTAGCACAGATACGCAGTATTTT.

This clone was seen a single time. The gene calls are TRBV7-2 and TRBJ2-2; D is ambiguous. Trimming took off 2 bases at V and 2 bases at J, with 6 bases between the two ends. Germline values: CDR1 SGHTA, CDR2 FQGNSA. The CDR3 length is 14 residues. CDR3 protein: CASSLMGNTGELFF. CDR3 DNA sequence: TGTGCCAGCAGCTTAATGGGCAACACCGGGGAGCTGTTTTTT.

A single count supports this clone. The chain has TRBV11-3 and TRBJ2-7, with D uncertain. CDR1 and CDR2 (germline): SGHNT, YENEEA. CDR3 length equals 14 residues. Trimming took 4 bases from V and 5 from J, leaving 15 bases between them. The chain's CDR3 is CASSSQEYEDEQYF. Here the CDR3 DNA reads TGTGCCAGCAGCTCTCAGGAATACGAAGACGAGCAGTACTTC.

The CDR3 DNA sequence: TGCGCCAGCAGCTTAATAGGGACAGGGGGTGATTCCCCATATGGCTACACCTTC. This sequence encodes CASSLIGTGGDSPYGYTF. This chain connects TRBV4-1 to TRBJ1-2; 11 bases are shared with TRBD1. The CDR3 is 18 residues long. The germline gives CDR1 MGHRA, CDR2 YSYEKL. V shed 5 bases and J 5 bases; nucleotides not matched to a gene: 16.

V usage is TRBV28 and J usage is TRBJ2-3; 7 bases fit TRBD1. The CDR3 spans 16 residues. Per the germline V gene, CDR1 is MDHEN and CDR2 is SYDVKM. J lost 4 bases, V lost 2 bases, and 9 bases had no gene match. For the CDR3, the DNA is TGTGCCAGCAGTTTACCGACAGGGATGAGGGCAGATACGCAGTATTTT. Its protein product is CASSLPTGMRADTQYF.

This clone came up once. This chain joins TRBV6-5 and TRBJ2-7, with D tentatively TRBD1 (6 bases). Germline-derived CDR1 and CDR2 are MNHEY and SVGAGI. V lost 9 bases to trimming and J lost 2 bases, with 14 bases between them. This CDR3 is built from 13 residues. The CDR3 bases are TGTGCCAGTTCCTCCAGGGGAGCCTACGAGCAGTACTTC. Amino acids: CASSSRGAYEQYF.

This clone was recorded once. V and J are TRBV5-1 and TRBJ2-2; tentatively, D is TRBD2 (6 bases). The CDR3 consists of 16 residues. The germline V gene has CDR1 SGHRS and CDR2 YFSETQ. V was shortened by 2 bases and J by 6 bases, with 17 bases between the two germline ends. The CDR3 DNA reads as TGCGCCAGCAGCTTAACCGGGACCGGGGGTGCCGGGGAGCTGTTTTTT. It specifies CASSLTGTGGAGELFF.

The V call is TRBV4-2, the J call TRBJ2-7, with 8 positions matching TRBD1. Germline V gives CDR1 LGHNA, CDR2 YNFKEQ. This CDR3 is built from 15 residues. Losses at the gene ends were 4 bases for V and 2 bases for J; bases not matched to a gene: 7. The CDR3 region has the DNA TGTGCCAGCAGCCTAAAGACAGGGGAGACCTACGAGCAGTACTTC. Translated: CASSLKTGETYEQYF.

The CDR3 protein is CASSLVAGGKNIQYF. The CDR3 DNA reads TGTGCCAGCAGCTTGGTGGCGGGTGGCAAAAACATTCAGTACTTC. The rearrangement links TRBV7-9 to TRBJ2-4, with D perhaps TRBD2 (5 bases). Trimming shortened V by 3 bases and J by 3 bases, and 12 bases separated the two germline ends. The CDR3 sequence is 15 residues long. Germline CDR1 SEHNR, CDR2 FQNEAQ (reference sequence). The full variable domain, its missing parts supplied by reference TRBV7-9 and TRBJ2-4, is DTGVSQNPRHKITKRGQNVTFRCDPISEHNRLYWYRQTLGQGPEFLTYFQNEAQLEKSRLLSDRFSAERPKGSFSTLEIQRTEQGDSAMYLCASSLVAGGKNIQYFGAGTRLSVL.

This clone was picked up one time. The chain employs TRBV6-1 and TRBJ1-5, with TRBD1 matching 7 bases. The trim removed 9 bases at V and 0 bases at J, leaving 5 bases unmatched. The V gene's germline CDR1 is MNHNS and CDR2 SASEGT. The CDR3 sequence is 14 residues long. The CDR3 spells CASRQGGSNQPQHF. The CDR3 DNA is TGTGCCAGTAGGCAGGGGGGTAGCAATCAGCCCCAGCATTTT.

The chain couples TRBV18 to TRBJ2-7, with D maybe TRBD2 (5 bases). From germline, CDR1 is KGHSH and CDR2 LQKENI. V dropped 3 bases and J dropped 2 bases, with 14 bases sitting between them. The CDR3 runs to 15 residues. The CDR3, as DNA: TGTGCCAGCTCACCCGGCGAGGGTAGGACCTACGAGCAGTACTTC. Protein sequence: CASSPGEGRTYEQYF.

The V gene is TRBV15, the J gene TRBJ2-3, with D hard to call. Germline V gene lookup returns CDR1 LNHNV and CDR2 YYDKDF (reference sequence). There are 16 residues in the CDR3. Between the trimmed V and J ends, which lost 0 bases and 5 bases, there was a span of 15 bases. The CDR3 nucleotides are TGTGCCACCAGCAGAGATGGATCGGCAGGCCAAGATACGCAGTATTTT. This translates into CATSRDGSAGQDTQYF.

V is TRBV19 and J is TRBJ2-1; 11 bases fit TRBD1. The ends lost 1 base at V and 6 bases at J; junction bases unmatched: 5. The CDR3 loop spans 16 amino acids. Germline lookup yields CDR1 LNHDA and CDR2 SQIVND (reference sequence). CDR3 in DNA: TGTGCCAGTAGTATAGGGGGGGACAGGGGGGGCAATGAGCAGTTCTTC. This encodes CASSIGGDRGGNEQFF.

This chain joins TRBV5-6 and TRBJ2-3; 9 bases align to TRBD1. The V gene end was trimmed by 4 bases and the J gene end by 1 base; junction bases not matched to a gene: 7. There are 16 residues in the CDR3. The germline V gene encodes CDR1 SGHDT and CDR2 YYEEEE. The CDR3 nucleotides are TGTGCCAGCAGCATTGGACAGGGGTGGGGCACAGATACGCAGTATTTT. This encodes CASSIGQGWGTDTQYF.

The gene calls are TRBV2 and TRBJ2-5; 7 nucleotides agree with TRBD1. Germline V gene data show CDR1 as SNHLY and CDR2 as FYNNEI. The CDR3 contains 13 residues. Trimming at V came to 4 bases and at J to 5 bases, leaving 4 bases not matched to a gene. The CDR3 bases are TGTGCCAGCAGTGGCTTGACAGGGGAGACCCAGTACTTC. Its protein product is CASSGLTGETQYF.

By proportion, this clone is medium-sized (0.01 to 0.1%). This chain links TRBV2 with TRBJ2-7; a weak D match, TRBD1 (5 bases). The CDR3 length is 14 residues. V was shortened by 7 bases and J by 0 bases, with 13 bases between the two germline ends. CDR1 and CDR2 from the germline V gene are SNHLY and FYNNEI. This CDR3 is CASTPGSLSYEQYF. DNA of the CDR3: TGTGCCAGCACCCCAGGGTCACTCTCCTACGAGCAGTACTTC.